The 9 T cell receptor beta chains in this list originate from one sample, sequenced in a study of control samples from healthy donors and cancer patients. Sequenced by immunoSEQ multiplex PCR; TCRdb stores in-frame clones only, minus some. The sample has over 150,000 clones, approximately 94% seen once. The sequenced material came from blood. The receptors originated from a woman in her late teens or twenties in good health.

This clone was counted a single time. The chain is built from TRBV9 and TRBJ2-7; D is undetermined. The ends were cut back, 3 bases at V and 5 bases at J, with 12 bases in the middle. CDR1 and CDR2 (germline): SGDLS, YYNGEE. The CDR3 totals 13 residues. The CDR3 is CASSANLAHEQYF. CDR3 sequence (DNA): TGTGCCAGCAGCGCGAATTTAGCCCACGAGCAGTACTTC.

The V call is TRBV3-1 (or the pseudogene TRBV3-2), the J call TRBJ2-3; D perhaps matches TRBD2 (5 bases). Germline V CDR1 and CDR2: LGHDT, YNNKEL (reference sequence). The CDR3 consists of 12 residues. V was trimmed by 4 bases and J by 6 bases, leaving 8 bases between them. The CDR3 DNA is TGTGCCAGCAGCCCGCGGAGGGATACGCAGTATTTT. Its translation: CASSPRRDTQYF.

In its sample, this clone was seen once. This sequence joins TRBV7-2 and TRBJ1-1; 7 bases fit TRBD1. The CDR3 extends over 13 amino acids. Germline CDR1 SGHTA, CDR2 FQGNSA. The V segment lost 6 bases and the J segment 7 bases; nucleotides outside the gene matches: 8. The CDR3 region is CASSQGTANEAFF. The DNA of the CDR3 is TGTGCCAGCAGTCAAGGGACAGCGAATGAAGCTTTCTTT. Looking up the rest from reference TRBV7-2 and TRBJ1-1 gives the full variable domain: GAGVSQSPSNKVTEKGKDVELRCDPISGHTALYWYRQSLGQGLEFLIYFQGNSAPDKSGLPSDRFSAERTGGSVSTLTIQRTQQEDSAVYLCASSQGTANEAFFGQGTRLTVV.

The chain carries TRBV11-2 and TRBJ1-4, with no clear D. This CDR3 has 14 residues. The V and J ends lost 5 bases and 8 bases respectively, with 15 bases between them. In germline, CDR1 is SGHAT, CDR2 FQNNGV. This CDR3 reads CASSPVIGNEKLFF. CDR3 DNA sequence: TGTGCCAGCAGCCCCGTCATAGGGAACGAAAAACTGTTTTTT.

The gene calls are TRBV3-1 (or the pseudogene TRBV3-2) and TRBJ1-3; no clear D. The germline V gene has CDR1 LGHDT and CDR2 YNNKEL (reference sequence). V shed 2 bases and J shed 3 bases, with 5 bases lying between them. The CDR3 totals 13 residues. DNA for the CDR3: TGTGCCAGCAGCCAACCGGATGGAAACACCATATATTTT. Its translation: CASSQPDGNTIYF.

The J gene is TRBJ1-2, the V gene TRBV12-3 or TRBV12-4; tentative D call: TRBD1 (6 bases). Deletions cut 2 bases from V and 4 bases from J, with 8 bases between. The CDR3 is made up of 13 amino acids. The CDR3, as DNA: TGTGCCAGCAGTTTACAGGGGTCCTATGGCTACACCTTC. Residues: CASSLQGSYGYTF.

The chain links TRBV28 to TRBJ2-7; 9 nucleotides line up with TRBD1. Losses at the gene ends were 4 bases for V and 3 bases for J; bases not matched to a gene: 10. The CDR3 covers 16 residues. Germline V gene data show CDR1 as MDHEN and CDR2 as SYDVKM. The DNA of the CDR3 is TGTGCCAGCAGTTCACCCCCCGGGACAGGGCTCTACGAGCAGTACTTC. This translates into CASSSPPGTGLYEQYF.

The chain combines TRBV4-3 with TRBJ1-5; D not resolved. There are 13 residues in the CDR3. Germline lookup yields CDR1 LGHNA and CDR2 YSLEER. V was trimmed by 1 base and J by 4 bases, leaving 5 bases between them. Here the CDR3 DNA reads TGCGCCAGCAGCCAAGGTCAGAATCAGCCCCAGCATTTT. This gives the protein CASSQGQNQPQHF.

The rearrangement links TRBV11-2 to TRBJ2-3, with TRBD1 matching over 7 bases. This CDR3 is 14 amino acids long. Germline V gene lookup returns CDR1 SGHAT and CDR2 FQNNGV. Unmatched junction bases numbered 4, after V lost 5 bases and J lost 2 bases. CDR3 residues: CASSPGTATDTQYF. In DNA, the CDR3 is TGTGCCAGCAGCCCAGGGACAGCCACAGATACGCAGTATTTT.